This T cell receptor (beta chain) was identified in a study of vaccination and CD4 T cells after COVID-19. The wider study: Post-vaccine sample collection happened at a median of 72 days after dose two, ranging 14 to 241. Study-wide points: Spike mono-reactive status applied to 304 of 307 vaccine-specific clones in convalescent patients.

On this clonotype itself: Its antigen is still unknown.

Documented treatment: approximately nine-day PBMC culture with coronavirus spike peptide pools or control peptides (ViraFEST assay). Positive PCR results dated from March to December 2020, before the US Alpha, Beta and Delta variants. Sequencing of the DNA from cultured CD4+ T cells was carried out with the Oncomine TCR Beta short-read assay. One entry per CDR3 protein, called by TCRdb with MiXCR from the PCR reads. This repertoire shows approximately 12,000 distinct CDR3 sequences, roughly 48% found once; its top ten account for about 14%. The germline CDR1 and CDR2 sequences are LNHDA and SQIVND (reference sequence). The CDR3 has 11 residues. The V end lost 8 bases, the J end lost 8 bases, and 12 bases lay between the germline ends.

Source material: CD4+ T cells from blood, cultured in vitro. This receptor was obtained from a human donor who had recovered from COVID-19. This sequence joins TRBV19 and TRBJ1-2, with no clear D. In DNA form, the CDR3 reads TGTGCCAGTGGGCTGAGGGAGGGCTACACCTTC. Its protein is CASGLREGYTF.